This TCR beta chain was sequenced for a study of blood T cell repertoires in COVID-19. Some clones are missing from TCRdb's copy, which holds only in-frame ones; the method was immunoSEQ multiplex PCR. Of 200,000 to 250,000 clones detected, under 90% appear once; the ten largest clones hold more than 5.5%. The trim removed 2 bases at V and 5 bases at J, leaving 9 bases unmatched. Germline-derived CDR1 and CDR2 are KGHSH and LQKENI. This CDR3 is 17 amino acids long. The sample taken for sequencing was peripheral blood. This receptor was taken from a man aged 60 to 69 who had recovered from COVID-19. This chain joins TRBV18 and TRBJ1-2, with 12 bases fitting TRBD1. Here the CDR3 reads CASSPVLGQGAVYGYTF. In DNA form, the CDR3 reads TGTGCCAGCTCACCAGTCCTGGGACAGGGGGCAGTGTATGGCTACACCTTC.